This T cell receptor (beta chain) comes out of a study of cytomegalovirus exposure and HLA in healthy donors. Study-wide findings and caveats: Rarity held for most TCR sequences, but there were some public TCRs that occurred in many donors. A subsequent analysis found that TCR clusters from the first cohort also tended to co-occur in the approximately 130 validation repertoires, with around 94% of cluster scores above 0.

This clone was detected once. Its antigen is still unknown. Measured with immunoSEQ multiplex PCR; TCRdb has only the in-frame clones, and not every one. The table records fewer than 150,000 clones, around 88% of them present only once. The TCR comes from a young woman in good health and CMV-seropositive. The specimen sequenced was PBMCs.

The CDR3 nucleotides read TGCGCCAGCAGCTTAGGACAGGGAGATACTGGGGCCAACGTCCTGACTTTC. This translates into CASSLGQGDTGANVLTF. The chain carries TRBV5-1 and TRBJ2-6, with TRBD1 identical over 8 bases. The germline V gene encodes CDR1 SGHRS and CDR2 YFSETQ. The ends lost 2 bases at V and 2 bases at J; junction bases unmatched: 6. CDR3 length: 17 residues.